These 23 T cell receptor beta chains were all obtained from the same sample, sequenced in a study of blood T cell repertoires in COVID-19. Using immunoSEQ multiplex PCR, the repertoire was profiled, and TCRdb retains in-frame clones only, with some absent. This table holds 13,000 or so clones, under 80% found once. The material sequenced was peripheral blood. The receptors here all came from an elderly woman with acute or convalescent COVID-19.

DNA for the CDR3: TGTGCCAGCAGCTTGGGGCCGGCAGGGCGGGAGACCCAGTACTTC. This sequence encodes CASSLGPAGRETQYF. This chain uses TRBV5-6 with TRBJ2-5, with a weak D call TRBD1 (5 bases). The ends were cut back, 0 bases at V and 5 bases at J, with 14 bases in the middle. The CDR3 has 15 residues. Per the germline V gene, CDR1 is SGHDT and CDR2 is YYEEEE.

The rearrangement uses TRBV6-5 and TRBJ1-6; the match to TRBD1 covers 8 bases. This CDR3 comprises 14 residues. Per germline, CDR1 MNHEY and CDR2 SVGAGI. Trimming cost V 5 bases and J 6 bases; bases outside gene matches: 3. The CDR3 sequence: CASSRQGSNSPLHF. The DNA for the CDR3 is TGTGCCAGCAGTCGACAGGGGAGTAATTCACCCCTCCACTTT.

This chain uses TRBV19 with TRBJ2-5, with 7 bases aligning to TRBD2. The CDR3 totals 16 residues. From germline, CDR1 is LNHDA and CDR2 SQIVND (reference sequence). Trimming removed 10 bases from V and 0 bases from J; junction bases left unmatched: 14. The CDR3 region is CATSGGDWRYQETQYF. CDR3 coding DNA: TGTGCCACCTCTGGGGGGGACTGGAGGTACCAAGAGACCCAGTACTTC.

The chain is built from TRBV5-1 and TRBJ2-7, with 11 bases that match TRBD2. CDR3 length equals 14 residues. The V gene's germline CDR1 is SGHRS and CDR2 YFSETQ. The J segment lost 5 bases and the V segment lost 4 bases, leaving 5 bases of the junction unmatched. CDR3 in DNA: TGCGCCAGCAGCCAGGGACTAGCGGTGGACGAGCAGTACTTC. Amino acids: CASSQGLAVDEQYF.

V and J are TRBV6-4 and TRBJ1-5, with D possibly being TRBD1 (5 bases). Deletions cut 5 bases from V and 5 bases from J, with 13 bases between. The CDR3 has 14 amino acids. The germline CDR1 and CDR2 sequences are MRHNA and SNTAGT. CDR3 nucleotides: TGTGCCAGCAGTAGTCAGGGAGGTGATCAGCCCCAGCATTTT. Its protein product is CASSSQGGDQPQHF.

The rearrangement uses TRBV21-1 and TRBJ2-3; the D call of TRBD1 is as the table states it, not checked on the DNA. TRBV21-1 is given as a pseudogene. This CDR3 comprises 19 residues. This CDR3 is CASSQHSDTQTPRTDTQYF. The CDR3 DNA reads TGTGCCAGCAGCCAGCACTCAGACACCCAAACGCCCCGGACAGATACGCAGTATTTT.

CDR3: CASTSTGDYNEQFF. CDR3 nucleotide sequence: TGTGCCAGCACAAGTACAGGGGATTACAATGAGCAGTTCTTC. The chain links TRBV6-5 to TRBJ2-1; 7 bases are a match to TRBD1. The trim removed 7 bases at V and 4 bases at J, leaving 7 bases unmatched. Germline CDR1 is MNHEY and CDR2 is SVGAGI. The CDR3 consists of 14 residues.

The chain recombines TRBV6-4 with TRBJ2-2, with D perhaps TRBD1 (7 bases). Trimming stripped 8 bases from V and 4 bases from J, with 14 bases between. Germline V gives CDR1 MRHNA, CDR2 SNTAGT. The CDR3 has 14 amino acids. This chain's CDR3 is CASGNQGGTGELFF. The CDR3 DNA follows: TGTGCCAGCGGGAACCAGGGGGGCACCGGGGAGCTGTTTTTT.

The rearrangement links TRBV7-8 to TRBJ1-2; D ambiguous. Germline V gene data show CDR1 as SGHVS and CDR2 as FQNEAQ. The V gene lost 5 bases and the J gene lost 2 bases, with 12 bases spanning the gap. This CDR3 spans 14 amino acids. CDR3 sequence: CASSPGVLNYGYTF. The CDR3 DNA reads TGTGCCAGCAGCCCCGGGGTGCTGAACTATGGCTACACCTTC.

The chain employs TRBV6-5 and TRBJ1-1; possible D gene TRBD1, 5 bases. Trimming took off 0 bases at V and 4 bases at J, with 12 bases between the two ends. From germline, CDR1 is MNHEY and CDR2 SVGAGI. This CDR3 has 15 residues. The CDR3, as DNA: TGTGCCAGCAGTTACTCGAACCAGGGCCGCACTGAAGCTTTCTTT. It codes for CASSYSNQGRTEAFF.

The chain couples TRBV11-3 to TRBJ2-1; 10 bases are a match to TRBD2. The J segment lost 7 bases and the V segment lost 5 bases, leaving 5 bases of the junction unmatched. Germline CDR1 and CDR2: SGHNT and YENEEA. CDR3 length: 14 amino acids. The CDR3 nucleotides read TGTGCCAGCAGCCCCTTAGCGGGGGGTAATGAGCAGTTCTTC. Translated, it gives CASSPLAGGNEQFF.

This clone has just a few counts. This rearrangement joins TRBV30 to TRBJ2-2; 7 nucleotides match TRBD2. The length of the CDR3 is 17 residues. The germline V gene has CDR1 GTSNPN and CDR2 SVGIG (reference sequence). J was trimmed by 7 bases and V by 0 bases; bases with no gene match: 14. The CDR3 region has the DNA TGTGCCTGGAGTGTATTACGGGACTATGAAACAGGCGGGGAGCTGTTTTTT. This sequence encodes CAWSVLRDYETGGELFF.

Here the CDR3 reads CASSSASGGAGGATQYF. Written as DNA, the CDR3 is TGTGCCAGCAGCTCGGCTAGCGGGGGGGCCGGGGGTGCGACCCAGTACTTC. V gene TRBV5-4 combines with J gene TRBJ2-5; 12 bases agree with TRBD2. This CDR3 has 17 residues. V was clipped by 3 bases and J by 7 bases; unmatched bases: 13. Looked up from germline, CDR1 is SGHNT and CDR2 is YYREEE (reference sequence).

The V and J genes are TRBV28 and TRBJ1-1; D ambiguous. The CDR3 runs 15 residues. Germline CDR1 MDHEN, CDR2 SYDVKM. Trimming pared 5 bases from V and 2 bases from J, leaving 15 bases between. CDR3 sequence reads: CASSTSGWRNTEAFF. The CDR3 nucleotides are TGTGCCAGCAGTACCTCCGGGTGGAGAAACACTGAAGCTTTCTTT.

The genes are TRBV7-2 and TRBJ1-4, with a weak D call TRBD1 (6 bases). The CDR3 is made up of 14 amino acids. Trimming took off 5 bases at V and 8 bases at J, with 15 bases between the two ends. Germline V lookup: CDR1 SGHTA, CDR2 FQGNSA. Here the CDR3 reads CASSLGGAGEKLFF. In nucleotides, the CDR3 is TGTGCCAGCAGCCTGGGGGGGGCGGGGGAAAAACTGTTTTTT.

The chain employs TRBV7-2 and TRBJ1-3; D gene uncertain. This CDR3 contains 14 residues. Germline V gene sequence: CDR1 SGHTA, CDR2 FQGNSA. With 5 bases removed from V and 3 bases from J, the gap between germline ends came to 11 bases. The CDR3 coding sequence is TGTGCCAGCAGCCCCGGGATTGGTGGAAACACCATATATTTT. This sequence encodes CASSPGIGGNTIYF. The entire variable domain, with the rest obtained from reference TRBV7-2 and TRBJ1-3, is as follows: GAGVSQSPSNKVTEKGKDVELRCDPISGHTALYWYRQSLGQGLEFLIYFQGNSAPDKSGLPSDRFSAERTGGSVSTLTIQRTQQEDSAVYLCASSPGIGGNTIYFGEGSWLTVV.

This chain uses TRBV19 with TRBJ1-2; D not certain. This CDR3 has 16 amino acids. CDR1 LNHDA and CDR2 SQIVND come from the germline V gene (reference sequence). Between the trimmed V and J ends, which lost 3 bases and 3 bases, there was a span of 17 bases. CDR3 sequence: CASSISVPEVDYGYTF. The CDR3 DNA sequence: TGTGCCAGTAGTATTTCGGTGCCCGAAGTAGACTATGGCTACACCTTC. Using reference TRBV19 and TRBJ1-2 for the parts outside the CDR3, the full variable domain is DGGITQSPKYLFRKEGQNVTLSCEQNLNHDAMYWYRQDPGQGLRLIYYSQIVNDFQKGDIAEGYSVSREKKESFPLTVTSAQKNPTAFYLCASSISVPEVDYGYTFGSGTRLTVV.

This chain links TRBV3-1 (or the pseudogene TRBV3-2) with TRBJ1-6; D is ambiguous. CDR1 and CDR2 (germline): LGHDT, YNNKEL (reference sequence). The CDR3 is made up of 15 amino acids. The ends were cut back, 1 base at V and 7 bases at J, with 11 bases in the middle. CDR3 sequence: CASSQVAGRNSPLHF. DNA of the CDR3: TGTGCCAGCAGCCAAGTCGCCGGGAGGAATTCACCCCTCCACTTT.

This chain joins TRBV18 and TRBJ2-2; the match to TRBD2 covers 7 bases. Germline trimming cut 1 base from V and 1 base from J; bases unmatched to any gene: 3. The CDR3 has 16 amino acids. Germline CDR1 and CDR2: KGHSH and LQKENI. The DNA for the CDR3 is TGTGCCAGCTCACCACTGCGGACTAGGAACACCGGGGAGCTGTTTTTT. Translating it yields CASSPLRTRNTGELFF.

The V call is TRBV20-1, the J call TRBJ2-3, with a possible D match to TRBD2 (6 bases). The CDR3 contains 16 residues. V lost 3 bases to trimming and J lost 3 bases, with 19 bases between them. Germline V CDR1 and CDR2: DFQATT, SNEGSKA (reference sequence). CDR3 residues: CSASRLMGGRTDTQYF. The DNA for the CDR3 is TGCAGTGCTAGTAGGTTAATGGGGGGACGAACAGATACGCAGTATTTT.

The gene calls are TRBV27 and TRBJ1-1; D uncertain. Looked up from germline, CDR1 is MNHEY and CDR2 is SMNVEV (reference sequence). This CDR3 is 15 amino acids long. V dropped 7 bases and J dropped 1 base, with 16 bases sitting between them. The CDR3 loop is CASKHNGGGNTEAFF. The CDR3 nucleotides read TGTGCCAGCAAACACAATGGTGGAGGGAACACTGAAGCTTTCTTT.

The V and J genes are TRBV4-2 and TRBJ1-1, with D perhaps matching TRBD1 (5 bases). V was cut by 0 bases and J by 1 base, with 9 bases left in between. The CDR3 runs to 15 residues. Germline V gives CDR1 LGHNA, CDR2 YNFKEQ. The chain's CDR3 is CASSQDWGQNTEAFF. The CDR3 nucleotides are TGTGCCAGCAGCCAAGATTGGGGCCAGAACACTGAAGCTTTCTTT.

The gene calls are TRBV3-1 (or the pseudogene TRBV3-2) and TRBJ1-2, with D maybe TRBD1 (6 bases). The V end was cut by 4 bases, the J end by 4 bases, with 10 bases between. This CDR3 is built from 13 residues. Germline V gene sequence: CDR1 LGHDT, CDR2 YNNKEL (reference sequence). The CDR3 loop reads CASSPGQSYGYTF. DNA for the CDR3: TGTGCCAGCAGCCCTGGACAGTCCTATGGCTACACCTTC.